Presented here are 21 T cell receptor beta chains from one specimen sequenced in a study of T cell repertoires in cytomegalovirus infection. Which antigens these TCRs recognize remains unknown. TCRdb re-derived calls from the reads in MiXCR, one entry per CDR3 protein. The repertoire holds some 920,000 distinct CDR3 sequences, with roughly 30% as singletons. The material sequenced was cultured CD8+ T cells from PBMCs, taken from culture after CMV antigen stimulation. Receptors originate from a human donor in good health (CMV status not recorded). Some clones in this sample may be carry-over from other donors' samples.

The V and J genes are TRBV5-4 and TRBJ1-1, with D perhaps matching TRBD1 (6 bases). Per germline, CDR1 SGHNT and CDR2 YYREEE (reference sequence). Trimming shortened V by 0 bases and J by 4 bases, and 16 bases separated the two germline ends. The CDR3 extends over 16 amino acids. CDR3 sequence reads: CASSLGQEKAATEAFF. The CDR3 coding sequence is TGTGCCAGCAGCTTGGGACAGGAAAAGGCGGCCACTGAAGCTTTCTTT.

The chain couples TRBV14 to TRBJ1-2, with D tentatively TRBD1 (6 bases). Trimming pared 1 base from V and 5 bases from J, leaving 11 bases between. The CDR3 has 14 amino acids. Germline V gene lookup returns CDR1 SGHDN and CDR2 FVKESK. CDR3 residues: CASSQVGRGYGYTF. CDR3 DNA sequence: TGTGCCAGCAGCCAAGTCGGCAGGGGATATGGCTACACCTTC.

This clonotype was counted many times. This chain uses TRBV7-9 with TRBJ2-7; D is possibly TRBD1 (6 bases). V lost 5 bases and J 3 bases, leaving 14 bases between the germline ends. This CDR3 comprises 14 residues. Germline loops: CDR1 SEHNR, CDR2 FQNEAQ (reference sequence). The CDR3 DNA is TGTGCCAGCAGCGCTCCGGGACAAAACTACGAGCAGTACTTC. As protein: CASSAPGQNYEQYF. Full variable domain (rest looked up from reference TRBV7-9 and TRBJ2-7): DTGVSQNPRHKITKRGQNVTFRCDPISEHNRLYWYRQTLGQGPEFLTYFQNEAQLEKSRLLSDRFSAERPKGSFSTLEIQRTEQGDSAMYLCASSAPGQNYEQYFGPGTRLTVT.

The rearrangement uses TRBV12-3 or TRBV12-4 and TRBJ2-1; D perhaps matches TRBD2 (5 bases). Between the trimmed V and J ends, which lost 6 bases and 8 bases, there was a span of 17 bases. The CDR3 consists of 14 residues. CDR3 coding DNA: TGTGCCAGCAGCTCTATTTTTCCGGGGTATGAGCAGTTCTTC. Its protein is CASSSIFPGYEQFF.

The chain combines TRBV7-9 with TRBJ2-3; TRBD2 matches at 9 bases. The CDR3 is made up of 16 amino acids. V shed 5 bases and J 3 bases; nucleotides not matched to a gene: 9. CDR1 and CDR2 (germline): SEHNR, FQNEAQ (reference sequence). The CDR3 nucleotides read TGTGCCAGCAGCCCCATTAGCGGGGGAGAAACAGATACGCAGTATTTT. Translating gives CASSPISGGETDTQYF.

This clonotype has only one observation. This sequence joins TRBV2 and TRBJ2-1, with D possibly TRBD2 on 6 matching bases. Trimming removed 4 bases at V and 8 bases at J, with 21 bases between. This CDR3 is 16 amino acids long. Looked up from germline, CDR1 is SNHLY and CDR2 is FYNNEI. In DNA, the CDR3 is TGTGCCAGCAGTGGTCTCCCAAGGGAGGCCCCCCATGAGCAGTTCTTC. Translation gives CASSGLPREAPHEQFF.

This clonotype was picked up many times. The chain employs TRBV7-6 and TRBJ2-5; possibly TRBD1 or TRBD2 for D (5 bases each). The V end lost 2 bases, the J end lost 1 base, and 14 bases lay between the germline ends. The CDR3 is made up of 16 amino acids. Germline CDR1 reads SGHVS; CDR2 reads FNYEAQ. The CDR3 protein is CASSLIPRDAQETQYF. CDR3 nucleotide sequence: TGTGCCAGCAGCTTAATCCCCCGGGACGCCCAAGAGACCCAGTACTTC. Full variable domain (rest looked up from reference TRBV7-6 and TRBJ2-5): GAGVSQSPRYKVTKRGQDVALRCDPISGHVSLYWYRQALGQGPEFLTYFNYEAQQDKSGLPNDRFSAERPEGSISTLTIQRTEQRDSAMYRCASSLIPRDAQETQYFGPGTRLLVL.

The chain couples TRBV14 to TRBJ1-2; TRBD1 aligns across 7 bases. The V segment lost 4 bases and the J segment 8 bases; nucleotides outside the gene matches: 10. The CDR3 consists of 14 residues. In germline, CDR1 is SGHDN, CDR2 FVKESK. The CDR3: CASSPVTGVLGYTF. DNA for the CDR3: TGTGCCAGCAGCCCAGTCACAGGGGTTTTGGGCTACACCTTC.

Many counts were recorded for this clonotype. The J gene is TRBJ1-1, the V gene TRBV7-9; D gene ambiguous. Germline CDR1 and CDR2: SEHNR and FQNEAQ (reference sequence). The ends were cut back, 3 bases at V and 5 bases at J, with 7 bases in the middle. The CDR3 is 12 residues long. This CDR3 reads CASSFEVTEAFF. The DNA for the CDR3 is TGTGCCAGCAGCTTTGAGGTTACTGAAGCTTTCTTT.

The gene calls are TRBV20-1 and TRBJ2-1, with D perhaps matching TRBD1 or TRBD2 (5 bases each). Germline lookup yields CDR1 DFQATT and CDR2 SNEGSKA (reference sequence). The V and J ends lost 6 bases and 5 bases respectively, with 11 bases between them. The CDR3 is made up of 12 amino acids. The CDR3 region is CSARDGNNEQFF. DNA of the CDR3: TGCAGTGCGAGGGACGGAAACAATGAGCAGTTCTTC.

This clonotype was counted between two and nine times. The CDR3 DNA sequence: TGTGCCAGCAACCAGTACCGAGGTGAAAAACTGTTTTTT. Protein sequence: CASNQYRGEKLFF. The gene calls are TRBV12-3 or TRBV12-4 and TRBJ1-4; D is unclear. CDR3 length equals 13 residues. V lost 7 bases and J 7 bases, leaving 13 bases between the germline ends.

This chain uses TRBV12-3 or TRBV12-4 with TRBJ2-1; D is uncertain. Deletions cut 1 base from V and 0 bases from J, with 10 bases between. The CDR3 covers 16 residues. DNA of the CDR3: TGTGCCAGCAGTTTAGGCAGCCCGAGCTCCTACAATGAGCAGTTCTTC. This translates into CASSLGSPSSYNEQFF.

The CDR3 protein is CASSLRDKTTGNTIYF. Here the CDR3 DNA reads TGTGCCAGCAGCTTAAGGGACAAGACCACTGGAAACACCATATATTTT. The gene calls are TRBV7-6 and TRBJ1-3, with TRBD1 as a possible D gene (6 bases). This CDR3 spans 16 amino acids. Trimming took off 2 bases at V and 2 bases at J, with 13 bases between the two ends. CDR1 and CDR2 (germline): SGHVS, FNYEAQ.

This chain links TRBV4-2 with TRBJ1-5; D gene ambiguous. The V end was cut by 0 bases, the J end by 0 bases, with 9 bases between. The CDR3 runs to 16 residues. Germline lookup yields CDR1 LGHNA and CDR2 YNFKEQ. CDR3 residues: CASSQETQNSNQPQHF. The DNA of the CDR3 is TGTGCCAGCAGCCAAGAAACGCAGAATAGCAATCAGCCCCAGCATTTT.

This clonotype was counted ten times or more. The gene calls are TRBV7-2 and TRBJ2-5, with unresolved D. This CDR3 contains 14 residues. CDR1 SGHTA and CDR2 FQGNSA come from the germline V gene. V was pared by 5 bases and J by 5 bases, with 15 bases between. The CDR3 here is CASSPLDREETQYF. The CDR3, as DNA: TGTGCCAGCAGCCCTTTGGATCGAGAGGAGACCCAGTACTTC.

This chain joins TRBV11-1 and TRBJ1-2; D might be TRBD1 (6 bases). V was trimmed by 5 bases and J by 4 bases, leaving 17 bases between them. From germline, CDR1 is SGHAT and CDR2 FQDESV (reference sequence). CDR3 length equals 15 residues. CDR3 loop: CASSPGTRESYGYTF. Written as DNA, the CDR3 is TGTGCCAGCAGCCCGGGGACAAGGGAAAGCTATGGCTACACCTTC.

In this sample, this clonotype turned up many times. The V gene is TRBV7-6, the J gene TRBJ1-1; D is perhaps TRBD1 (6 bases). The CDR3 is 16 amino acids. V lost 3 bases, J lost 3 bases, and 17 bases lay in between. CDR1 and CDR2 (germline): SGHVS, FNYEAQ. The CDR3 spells CASSLEGGTRDTEAFF. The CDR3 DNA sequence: TGTGCCAGCAGCTTGGAGGGGGGAACCAGGGACACTGAAGCTTTCTTT.

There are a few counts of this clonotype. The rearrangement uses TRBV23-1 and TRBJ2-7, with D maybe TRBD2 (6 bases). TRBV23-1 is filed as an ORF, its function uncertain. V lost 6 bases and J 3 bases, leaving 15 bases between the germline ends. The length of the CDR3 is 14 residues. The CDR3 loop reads CASRSGDRDYEQYV. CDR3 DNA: TGCGCCAGCAGATCGGGGGATCGAGACTACGAGCAGTACGTC.

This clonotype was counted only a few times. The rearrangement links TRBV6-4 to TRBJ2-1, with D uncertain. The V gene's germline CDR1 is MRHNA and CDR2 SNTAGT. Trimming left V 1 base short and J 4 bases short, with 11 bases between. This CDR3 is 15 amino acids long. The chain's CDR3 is CASSDFGSEYNEQFF. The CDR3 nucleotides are TGTGCCAGCAGTGACTTTGGGTCAGAGTACAATGAGCAGTTCTTC.

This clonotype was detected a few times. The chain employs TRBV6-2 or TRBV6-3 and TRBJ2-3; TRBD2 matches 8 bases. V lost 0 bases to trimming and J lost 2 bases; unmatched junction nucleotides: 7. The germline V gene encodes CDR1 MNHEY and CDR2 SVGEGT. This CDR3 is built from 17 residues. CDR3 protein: CASSYSLASGFTDTQYF. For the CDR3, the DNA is TGTGCCAGCAGTTACTCGTTGGCTAGCGGGTTCACAGATACGCAGTATTTT.

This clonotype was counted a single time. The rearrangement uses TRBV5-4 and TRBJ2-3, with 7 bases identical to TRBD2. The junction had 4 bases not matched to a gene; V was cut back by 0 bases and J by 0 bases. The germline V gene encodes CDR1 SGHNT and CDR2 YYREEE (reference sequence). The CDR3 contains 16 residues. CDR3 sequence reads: CASSLELAVSTDTQYF. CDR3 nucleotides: TGTGCCAGCAGCTTGGAGCTAGCGGTTAGCACAGATACGCAGTATTTT.